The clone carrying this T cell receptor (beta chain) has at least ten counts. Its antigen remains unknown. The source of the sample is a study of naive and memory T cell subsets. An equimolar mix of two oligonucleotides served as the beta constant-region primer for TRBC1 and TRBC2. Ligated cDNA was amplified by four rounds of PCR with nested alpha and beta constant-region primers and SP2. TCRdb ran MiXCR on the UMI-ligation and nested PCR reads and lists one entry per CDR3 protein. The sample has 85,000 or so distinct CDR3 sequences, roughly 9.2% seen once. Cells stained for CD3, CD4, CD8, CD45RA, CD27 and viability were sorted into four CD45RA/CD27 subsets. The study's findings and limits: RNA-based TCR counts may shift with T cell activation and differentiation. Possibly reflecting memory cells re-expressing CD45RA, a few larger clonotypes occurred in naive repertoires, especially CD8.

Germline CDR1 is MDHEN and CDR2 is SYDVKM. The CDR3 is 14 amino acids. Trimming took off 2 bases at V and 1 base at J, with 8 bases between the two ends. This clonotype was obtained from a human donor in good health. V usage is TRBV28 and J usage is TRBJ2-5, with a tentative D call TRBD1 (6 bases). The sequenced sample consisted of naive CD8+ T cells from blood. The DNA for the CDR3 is TGTGCCAGCAGTTTACAGGGGATCCAAGAGACCCAGTACTTC. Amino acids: CASSLQGIQETQYF.